This T cell receptor beta chain was documented in a study of cytomegalovirus exposure and HLA in healthy donors. Study-level results: One cluster of highly shared sequence variants probably arose as a sequencing artifact. TCR beta chain V- and J-gene trimming was linked, in a later analysis, to a missense variant in DCLRE1C.

Trimming at V came to 5 bases and at J to 3 bases, leaving 4 bases not matched to a gene. Germline CDR1 reads MNHNS; CDR2 reads SASEGT. The CDR3 contains 14 residues. A word on this clone: What it binds is not known.

The study ran its PCR with 60 Vbeta and 13 Jbeta primers. Libraries were prepared by immunoSEQ multiplex PCR; TCRdb keeps only in-frame clonotypes and omits some of them. The sample has about 200,000 clones; approximately 86% are singletons. The chain is built from TRBV6-1 and TRBJ1-2; 9 bases fit TRBD1. The source material was PBMCs. The source is a woman in her thirties in good health and CMV-seronegative. CDR3 DNA sequence: TGTGCCAGCAGTACACAGGGGGCGGACTATGGCTACACCTTC. Encoded protein: CASSTQGADYGYTF.